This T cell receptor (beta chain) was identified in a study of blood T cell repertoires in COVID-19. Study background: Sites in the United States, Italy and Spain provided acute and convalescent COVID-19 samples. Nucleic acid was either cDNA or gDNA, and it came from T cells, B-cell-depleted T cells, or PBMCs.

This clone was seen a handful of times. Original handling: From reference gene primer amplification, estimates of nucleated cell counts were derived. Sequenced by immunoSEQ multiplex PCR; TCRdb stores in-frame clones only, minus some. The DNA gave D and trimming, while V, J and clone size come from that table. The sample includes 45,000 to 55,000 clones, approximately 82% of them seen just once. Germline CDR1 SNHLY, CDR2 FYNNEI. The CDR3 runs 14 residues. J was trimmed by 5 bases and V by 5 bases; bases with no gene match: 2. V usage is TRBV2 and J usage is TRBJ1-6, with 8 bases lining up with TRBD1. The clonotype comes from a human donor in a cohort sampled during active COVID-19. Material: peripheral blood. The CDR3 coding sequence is TGTGCCAGCAGTCCGGACAGGGATAATTCACCCCTCCACTTT. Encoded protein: CASSPDRDNSPLHF.